This entry is about one T cell receptor beta chain. The V gene lost 5 bases and the J gene lost 4 bases, with 8 bases spanning the gap. The CDR3 length is 13 residues. Germline values: CDR1 KGHSH, CDR2 LQKENI. This entry comes from a study of blood T cell repertoires in COVID-19. Study processing details: Scientists estimated how many nucleated cells there were by amplifying reference gene primers. Assay used: immunoSEQ multiplex PCR; TCRdb lists only in-frame clones, some missing. That table furnishes V, J and clone size, whereas the DNA furnished D and trimming. The sample carries under 300,000 clones, about nine tenths recorded once. Allocation to cohorts depended on clinical history reported by the participants.

The V and J genes are TRBV18 and TRBJ1-4; TRBD1 is a possible D gene (5 bases). This receptor was obtained from a woman aged 55-70 years who had recovered from COVID-19. Sequenced sample: PBMCs or T cells enriched from blood (not recorded which). CDR3 sequence reads: CASSSRDNEKLFF. The CDR3 coding sequence is TGTGCCAGCTCATCCAGGGATAATGAAAAACTGTTTTTT. The whole variable domain, filled in from reference TRBV18 and TRBJ1-4, reads NAGVMQNPRHLVRRRGQEARLRCSPMKGHSHVYWYRQLPEEGLKFMVYLQKENIIDESGMPKERFSAEFPKEGPSILRIQQVVRGDSAAYFCASSSRDNEKLFFGSGTQLSVL.